The subject of this entry is one T cell receptor (beta chain). CDR1 and CDR2 (germline): LGHNA, YNFKEQ. V lost 6 bases to trimming and J lost 2 bases; unmatched junction nucleotides: 7. The CDR3 runs to 15 residues. Per the authors' pipeline: Scientists estimated how many nucleated cells there were by amplifying reference gene primers. This table comes from immunoSEQ multiplex PCR, and its TCRdb copy is limited to in-frame clones, with some not included. V and J calls and clone size are given by that table; D and trimming were obtained from the DNA. The sample records 200,000 to 250,000 clones, about 80% being singletons. The record originates from a study of blood T cell repertoires in COVID-19. Study details: The United States, Italy and Spain provided the acute and convalescent COVID-19 samples.

The sequence was collected from a woman aged 55-75 years with acute or convalescent COVID-19. This sequence joins TRBV4-2 and TRBJ1-2, with 9 bases matching TRBD1. Sequenced: peripheral blood. Here the CDR3 reads CASRIPGQGNYGYTF. CDR3 DNA sequence: TGTGCCAGCAGGATACCGGGACAGGGAAACTATGGCTACACCTTC.